This passage covers 20 T cell receptor beta chains from one sample sequenced in a study of cytomegalovirus exposure and HLA in healthy donors. Amplification used 60 Vbeta primers and 13 Jbeta primers. Clones were sequenced by immunoSEQ multiplex PCR, and TCRdb holds only the in-frame ones, with some missing. Altogether 150,000 to 200,000 clones are present, 60% to 80% being singletons, with the ten largest covering about 10%. The specimen sequenced was PBMCs. These receptors all come from a man younger than 35 in good health and CMV-seropositive.

V is TRBV19 and J is TRBJ1-5; TRBD1 is a possible D gene (6 bases). This CDR3 is built from 14 residues. Germline loops: CDR1 LNHDA, CDR2 SQIVND (reference sequence). The V gene lost 2 bases and the J gene lost 3 bases, with 8 bases spanning the gap. The CDR3 bases are TGTGCCAGTAGTATAAGGGACACCAATCAGCCCCAGCATTTT. Protein sequence: CASSIRDTNQPQHF.

The rearrangement links TRBV5-1 to TRBJ2-7; the D gene is possibly TRBD1 (6 bases). This CDR3 spans 14 amino acids. Germline V gives CDR1 SGHRS, CDR2 YFSETQ. V lost 4 bases and J 0 bases, leaving 11 bases between the germline ends. The CDR3 spells CASSETGISYEQYF. As DNA, the CDR3 is TGCGCCAGCAGCGAAACAGGGATCTCCTACGAGCAGTACTTC.

The chain joins TRBV29-1 to TRBJ2-1; D possibly corresponds to TRBD1 (5 bases). The CDR3 consists of 14 residues. Germline V CDR1 and CDR2: SQVTM, ANQGSEA. Between the trimmed V and J ends, which lost 5 bases and 11 bases, there was a span of 22 bases. The CDR3 sequence is CSVTTAGSTGKQFF. The CDR3 DNA reads TGCAGCGTTACGACGGCAGGGTCCACCGGTAAGCAGTTCTTC.

The J gene is TRBJ2-1, the V gene TRBV13; 13 nucleotides line up with TRBD2. In germline, CDR1 is PRHDT, CDR2 FYEKMQ (reference sequence). This CDR3 spans 18 amino acids. The trim removed 5 bases at V and 9 bases at J, leaving 16 bases unmatched. The CDR3 DNA reads as TGTGCCAGCAGCCGTGTGATTCGGACTAGCGGGAGACGCGGTGAGCAGTTCTTC. It yields the protein CASSRVIRTSGRRGEQFF.

This clone showed up just a few times. The genes are TRBV5-6 and TRBJ1-1, with D unclear. The germline gives CDR1 SGHDT, CDR2 YYEEEE. Trimming took 6 bases from V and 5 from J, leaving 8 bases between them. The CDR3 sequence is 11 residues long. Here the CDR3 reads CASTSGTEAFF. The CDR3 coding sequence is TGTGCCAGCACCAGCGGGACTGAAGCTTTCTTT. Combining the CDR3 with reference TRBV5-6 and TRBJ1-1 gives the whole variable domain DAGVTQSPTHLIKTRGQQVTLRCSPKSGHDTVSWYQQALGQGPQFIFQYYEEEERQRGNFPDRFSGHQFPNYSSELNVNALLLGDSALYLCASTSGTEAFFGQGTRLTVV.

The V and J genes are TRBV28 and TRBJ2-7; 8 positions agree with TRBD1. The CDR3 loop spans 15 amino acids. V shed 1 base, J shed 3 bases, and the junction held 5 bases outside the gene matches. Germline V CDR1 and CDR2: MDHEN, SYDVKM. CDR3 amino acids: CASSLSDRGLYEQYF. DNA for the CDR3: TGTGCCAGCAGTTTATCAGACAGGGGCCTCTACGAGCAGTACTTC.

The rearrangement joins TRBV5-4 to TRBJ1-5; no clear D. The CDR3 runs 13 residues. Trimming shortened V by 5 bases and J by 7 bases, and 13 bases separated the two germline ends. Germline V lookup: CDR1 SGHNT, CDR2 YYREEE (reference sequence). The CDR3 coding sequence is TGTGCCAGCAGTCATACCCCTAGCCAGCCCCAGCATTTT. The encoded protein is CASSHTPSQPQHF. Together with reference TRBV5-4 and TRBJ1-5, the CDR3 gives the full variable domain: ETGVTQSPTHLIKTRGQQVTLRCSSQSGHNTVSWYQQALGQGPQFIFQYYREEENGRGNFPPRFSGLQFPNYSSELNVNALELDDSALYLCASSHTPSQPQHFGDGTRLSIL.

The gene calls are TRBV27 and TRBJ2-1; D is ambiguous. The length of the CDR3 is 13 residues. CDR1 is MNHEY, CDR2 SMNVEV, per germline (reference sequence). Trimming took 7 bases from V and 6 from J, leaving 13 bases between them. The CDR3 DNA follows: TGTGCCAGCACCTTTAACATTGGCAATGAGCAGTTCTTC. Amino acids: CASTFNIGNEQFF.

J is TRBJ2-1 and V is TRBV11-1; 10 nucleotides agree with TRBD2. From germline, CDR1 is SGHAT and CDR2 FQDESV (reference sequence). The junction had 4 bases not matched to a gene; V was cut back by 1 base and J by 4 bases. CDR3 length: 16 amino acids. The CDR3 bases are TGTGCCAGCAGCTTAGGGAGGACTAGCGGATACAATGAGCAGTTCTTC. It yields the protein CASSLGRTSGYNEQFF.

CDR3 in DNA: TGTGCCAGCAGTGAACTAGCGGCGTACAATGAGCAGTTCTTC. It is translated as CASSELAAYNEQFF. The chain joins TRBV2 to TRBJ2-1, with 7 bases fitting TRBD2. V shed 2 bases, J shed 4 bases, and the junction held 2 bases outside the gene matches. Germline-derived CDR1 and CDR2 are SNHLY and FYNNEI. This CDR3 is 14 amino acids long.

The V gene is TRBV11-3, the J gene TRBJ2-1, with 7 bases aligning to TRBD1. Germline V gene data show CDR1 as SGHNT and CDR2 as YENEEA. V lost 1 base, J lost 5 bases, and 8 bases stayed unmatched. The CDR3 contains 16 residues. The CDR3 region is CASSLGVTGANNEQFF. The CDR3 bases are TGTGCCAGCAGCTTAGGGGTTACAGGGGCCAACAATGAGCAGTTCTTC.

The rearrangement links TRBV7-2 to TRBJ2-5, with TRBD2 matching 12 bases. The V and J ends lost 4 bases and 1 base, in that order; junction bases with no gene match: 10. This CDR3 contains 18 residues. Germline V gene lookup returns CDR1 SGHTA and CDR2 FQGNSA. DNA of the CDR3: TGTGCCAGCAGCTCCAACCCTAGCGGGGGGGCGGGCCAAGAGACCCAGTACTTC. Amino acids: CASSSNPSGGAGQETQYF.

The chain joins TRBV19 to TRBJ1-1; TRBD1 agrees at 8 bases. Germline V gene data show CDR1 as LNHDA and CDR2 as SQIVND (reference sequence). The trim removed 6 bases at V and 0 bases at J, leaving 6 bases unmatched. There are 15 residues in the CDR3. CDR3 sequence (DNA): TGTGCCAGTAGGGGTAAGACAGGGGTGAACACTGAAGCTTTCTTT. Residues: CASRGKTGVNTEAFF.

The chain links TRBV18 to TRBJ1-1, with 7 nucleotides matching TRBD1. This CDR3 spans 15 amino acids. The ends lost 3 bases at V and 5 bases at J; junction bases unmatched: 9. Germline CDR1 KGHSH, CDR2 LQKENI. The CDR3 protein is CASSPQGTEGTEAFF. CDR3 DNA sequence: TGTGCCAGCTCACCCCAAGGGACAGAGGGGACTGAAGCTTTCTTT.

The J gene is TRBJ2-7, the V gene TRBV27; 7 nucleotides agree with TRBD1. Germline V gene sequence: CDR1 MNHEY, CDR2 SMNVEV (reference sequence). Trimming removed 5 bases from V and 7 bases from J; junction bases left unmatched: 5. CDR3 length: 12 amino acids. For the CDR3, the DNA is TGTGCCAGCAGTGACAGGACAGGAGAGCAGTACTTC. Translated: CASSDRTGEQYF.

The chain's CDR3 is CASSLELWTGSAGELFF. CDR3 coding DNA: TGTGCCAGCAGCTTAGAGCTTTGGACAGGAAGTGCCGGGGAGCTGTTTTTT. The chain uses TRBV7-2 and TRBJ2-2, with 7 bases identical to TRBD1. Germline V lookup: CDR1 SGHTA, CDR2 FQGNSA. The CDR3 has 17 amino acids. V lost 1 base, J lost 6 bases, and 11 bases stayed unmatched.

This rearrangement joins TRBV7-2 to TRBJ2-7, with D possibly being TRBD1 (6 bases). This CDR3 comprises 13 residues. CDR1 SGHTA and CDR2 FQGNSA come from the germline V gene. V lost 3 bases and J 2 bases, leaving 8 bases between the germline ends. CDR3 in amino acids: CASSLDSTYEQYF. The CDR3 nucleotides are TGTGCCAGCAGCTTGGACAGCACCTACGAGCAGTACTTC.

The genes are TRBV5-1 and TRBJ2-3; 9 nucleotides match TRBD1. Losses at the gene ends were 4 bases for V and 8 bases for J; bases not matched to a gene: 14. Germline assignment: CDR1 SGHRS and CDR2 YFSETQ. The CDR3 is 16 amino acids. The CDR3 DNA reads as TGCGCCAGCAGCCCGGGACAGGGCCCCTCGCACGGTACGCAGTATTTT. This sequence encodes CASSPGQGPSHGTQYF. Looking up the rest from reference TRBV5-1 and TRBJ2-3 gives the full variable domain: KAGVTQTPRYLIKTRGQQVTLSCSPISGHRSVSWYQQTPGQGLQFLFEYFSETQRNKGNFPGRFSGRQFSNSRSEMNVSTLELGDSALYLCASSPGQGPSHGTQYFGPGTRLTVL.

This clone appeared a single time. The chain combines TRBV5-1 with TRBJ2-7, with a tentative D call TRBD2 (5 bases). Germline V gene sequence: CDR1 SGHRS, CDR2 YFSETQ. Trimming stripped 5 bases from V and 3 bases from J, with 12 bases between. The CDR3 is made up of 13 amino acids. DNA of the CDR3: TGCGCCAGCAGTCTTGACTACCGCTACGAGCAGTACTTC. It yields the protein CASSLDYRYEQYF. Full variable domain (outside the CDR3, taken from reference TRBV5-1 and TRBJ2-7): KAGVTQTPRYLIKTRGQQVTLSCSPISGHRSVSWYQQTPGQGLQFLFEYFSETQRNKGNFPGRFSGRQFSNSRSEMNVSTLELGDSALYLCASSLDYRYEQYFGPGTRLTVT.

The count of this clone is one. The chain links TRBV6-5 to TRBJ1-2; the D gene is possibly TRBD1 (6 bases). There are 16 residues in the CDR3. The germline V gene has CDR1 MNHEY and CDR2 SVGAGI. Trimming took off 0 bases at V and 7 bases at J, with 18 bases between the two ends. This CDR3 reads CASSYSTTGQSSGYTF. CDR3 coding DNA: TGTGCCAGCAGTTACTCGACCACCGGACAGTCTAGTGGCTACACCTTC.